One and the same sample provided the 26 T cell receptor beta chains below, sequenced in a study of vaccination and CD4 T cells after COVID-19. Treatment given: approximately nine-day PBMC culture with coronavirus spike peptide pools or control peptides (ViraFEST assay). Oncomine TCR Beta short-read sequencing was applied to DNA from cultured CD4+ T cells. TCRdb processed the PCR reads anew with MiXCR; each CDR3 protein has one entry. The table has roughly 7,000 distinct CDR3 sequences, about 73% seen once. No antigen has been identified for these receptors. What was sequenced was CD4+ T cells from blood, cultured in vitro. The receptors here all came from a human donor who had recovered from COVID-19.

This clonotype is judged large. The chain is built from TRBV27 and TRBJ1-5; no clear D. This CDR3 has 15 residues. V was cut by 7 bases and J by 0 bases, with 13 bases left in between. Germline CDR1 is MNHEY and CDR2 is SMNVEV (reference sequence). The CDR3 region is CASTPRAYSNQPQHF. CDR3 nucleotide sequence: TGTGCCAGCACCCCAAGGGCTTATAGCAATCAGCCCCAGCATTTT.

This chain links TRBV19 with TRBJ2-1; D may correspond to TRBD1 or TRBD2 (5 bases each). Trimming shortened V by 3 bases and J by 9 bases, and 18 bases separated the two germline ends. The CDR3 totals 15 residues. Germline-derived CDR1 and CDR2 are LNHDA and SQIVND (reference sequence). CDR3 amino acids: CASSISGQSRGEQFF. The CDR3 DNA sequence: TGTGCCAGTAGTATCTCGGGGCAATCAAGGGGTGAGCAGTTCTTC.

The chain uses TRBV27 and TRBJ2-7; 9 nucleotides match TRBD1. Unmatched junction bases numbered 6, after V lost 4 bases and J lost 2 bases. The CDR3 is 15 amino acids. Germline CDR1 MNHEY, CDR2 SMNVEV (reference sequence). The CDR3 protein is CASSSRTGAPYEQYF. CDR3 DNA: TGTGCCAGCAGTTCCCGGACAGGGGCGCCCTACGAGCAGTACTTC.

V and J are TRBV9 and TRBJ2-2; D remains unclear. Germline V gene lookup returns CDR1 SGDLS and CDR2 YYNGEE. The CDR3 spans 14 residues. Trimming removed 3 bases at V and 0 bases at J, with 6 bases between. The DNA of the CDR3 is TGTGCCAGCAGCGAACAGCCGAACACCGGGGAGCTGTTTTTT. Residues: CASSEQPNTGELFF.

By share, this clonotype counts as medium-sized. The chain carries TRBV6-2 or TRBV6-3 and TRBJ2-7; 7 nucleotides match TRBD1. The CDR3 totals 14 residues. V gave up 6 bases and J gave up 1 base; unmatched junction bases: 6. Germline assignment: CDR1 MNHEY and CDR2 SVGEGT. The chain's CDR3 is CASRAPGQSYEQYF. The CDR3 DNA sequence: TGTGCCAGCAGGGCCCCGGGACAGTCCTACGAGCAGTACTTC.

This rearrangement joins TRBV15 to TRBJ1-5; 8 bases are shared with TRBD1. The CDR3 is 14 residues long. The trim removed 3 bases at V and 4 bases at J, leaving 2 bases unmatched. Germline V gene data show CDR1 as LNHNV and CDR2 as YYDKDF (reference sequence). The CDR3 sequence is CATSRWTGNQPQHF. In DNA form, the CDR3 reads TGTGCCACCAGCAGGTGGACAGGGAATCAGCCCCAGCATTTT.

The V gene is TRBV28, the J gene TRBJ2-7; D remains ambiguous. This CDR3 comprises 15 residues. V lost 11 bases and J 3 bases, leaving 23 bases between the germline ends. The germline CDR1 and CDR2 sequences are MDHEN and SYDVKM. The CDR3 reads CASAPWQADRYEQYF. CDR3 nucleotide sequence: TGTGCCTCGGCCCCATGGCAGGCCGATCGCTACGAGCAGTACTTC.

This sequence joins TRBV20-1 and TRBJ2-3; either TRBD1 or TRBD2 may supply D (5 bases each). The CDR3 totals 15 residues. Germline V lookup: CDR1 DFQATT, CDR2 SNEGSKA (reference sequence). The V and J ends lost 4 bases and 5 bases respectively, with 19 bases between them. The CDR3 sequence: CSAILPGPKVDTQYF. DNA for the CDR3: TGCAGTGCTATACTTCCGGGACCCAAGGTAGATACGCAGTATTTT.

This clonotype rates as large. The rearrangement joins TRBV19 to TRBJ1-5; tentative D call: TRBD1 (5 bases). The V end lost 7 bases, the J end lost 1 base, and 17 bases lay between the germline ends. Germline V gene sequence: CDR1 LNHDA, CDR2 SQIVND (reference sequence). The CDR3 has 16 residues. CDR3 bases: TGTGCCAGTAAAGAAGGGGTTAAGGGGAGCAATCAGCCCCAGCATTTT. Translated: CASKEGVKGSNQPQHF. Complete variable domain (other parts from reference TRBV19 and TRBJ1-5): DGGITQSPKYLFRKEGQNVTLSCEQNLNHDAMYWYRQDPGQGLRLIYYSQIVNDFQKGDIAEGYSVSREKKESFPLTVTSAQKNPTAFYLCASKEGVKGSNQPQHFGDGTRLSIL.

A single count supports this clonotype. The rearrangement uses TRBV20-1 and TRBJ1-1; 8 bases agree with TRBD1. Trimming took 6 bases from V and 4 from J; bases not matched to a gene: 16. The CDR3 covers 16 residues. Germline values: CDR1 DFQATT, CDR2 SNEGSKA (reference sequence). CDR3 loop: CSATDVGRGRITEAFF. The CDR3, as DNA: TGCAGTGCAACAGACGTTGGCAGGGGGCGCATCACTGAAGCTTTCTTT.

The V and J genes are TRBV6-1 and TRBJ2-7, with a possible D match to TRBD1 (5 bases). This CDR3 is built from 14 residues. The germline V gene encodes CDR1 MNHNS and CDR2 SASEGT. Deletions cut 2 bases from V and 3 bases from J, with 11 bases between. As DNA, the CDR3 is TGTGCCAGCAGTGAAACAGGCCTAGTCTACGAGCAGTACTTC. Encoded protein: CASSETGLVYEQYF.

The chain recombines TRBV6-2 or TRBV6-3 with TRBJ1-5, with D perhaps matching TRBD1 (5 bases). This CDR3 region has 20 residues. Germline-derived CDR1 and CDR2 are MNHEY and SVGEGT. Trimming removed 6 bases at V and 2 bases at J, with 29 bases between. As DNA, the CDR3 is TGTGCCAGCAGCCAGGGTTACGGGTACCGCCTGCAATGGGGCAATCAGCCCCAGCATTTT. It is translated as CASSQGYGYRLQWGNQPQHF.

The gene calls are TRBV24-1 and TRBJ1-1, with TRBD1 matching over 9 bases. The CDR3 has 16 residues. After removal of 2 bases from V and 0 bases from J, the junction contained 3 bases not matched to a gene. Germline assignment: CDR1 KGHDR and CDR2 SFDVKD. The CDR3, as DNA: TGTGCCACCAGTGATTCGGGGACAGGGATGAACACTGAAGCTTTCTTT. It encodes CATSDSGTGMNTEAFF.

The chain has TRBV10-1 and TRBJ1-1; possible D gene TRBD1, 6 bases. This CDR3 contains 14 residues. Germline V gives CDR1 WNHNN, CDR2 SYGVQD (reference sequence). The V and J ends lost 4 bases and 8 bases respectively, with 17 bases between them. The CDR3 sequence is CASSVYRDGAEAFF. CDR3 nucleotides: TGCGCCAGCAGTGTTTACAGGGACGGGGCGGAAGCTTTCTTT.

The chain uses TRBV20-1 and TRBJ1-6; unclear D gene. V was clipped by 6 bases and J by 9 bases, with 15 bases between them. The CDR3 consists of 13 residues. The germline gives CDR1 DFQATT, CDR2 SNEGSKA (reference sequence). CDR3 DNA: TGCAGTGCCGAGATTTCGGACGGTTCACCCCTCCACTTT. This codes for CSAEISDGSPLHF.

In DNA form, the CDR3 reads TGTGCCAGCAGCTTATCTGGGGCCGGGTACCAAGAGACCCAGTACTTC. Residues: CASSLSGAGYQETQYF. This chain connects TRBV7-6 to TRBJ2-5; the D gene is possibly TRBD1 (5 bases). Trimming removed 2 bases from V and 0 bases from J, with 13 bases in between. The V gene's germline CDR1 is SGHVS and CDR2 FNYEAQ. The CDR3 totals 16 residues.

Only one count was recorded for this clonotype. The J gene is TRBJ2-2, the V gene TRBV20-1; D ambiguous. Trimming took off 6 bases at V and 2 bases at J, with 7 bases between the two ends. This CDR3 comprises 12 residues. Germline V gene lookup returns CDR1 DFQATT and CDR2 SNEGSKA (reference sequence). The CDR3 loop reads CSARPNTGELFF. The CDR3 nucleotides read TGCAGTGCCAGGCCAAACACCGGGGAGCTGTTTTTT.

The rearrangement joins TRBV10-1 to TRBJ2-5; D not certain. The CDR3 consists of 13 residues. Germline V gene sequence: CDR1 WNHNN, CDR2 SYGVQD (reference sequence). Trimming shortened V by 1 base and J by 9 bases, and 12 bases separated the two germline ends. The CDR3 nucleotides are TGCGCCAGCAGTGAGTGGGTAGGGAAGGCCCAGTACTTC. Its protein product is CASSEWVGKAQYF.

The chain recombines TRBV7-2 with TRBJ1-6; 9 bases map to TRBD1. There are 14 residues in the CDR3. CDR1 is SGHTA, CDR2 FQGNSA, per germline. Losses at the gene ends were 7 bases for V and 9 bases for J; bases not matched to a gene: 7. The CDR3, as DNA: TGTGCCAGCACCCCCGGACAGGGGTTTTCACCCCTCCACTTT. It yields the protein CASTPGQGFSPLHF.

The genes are TRBV9 and TRBJ2-7; 11 nucleotides agree with TRBD2. After removal of 4 bases from V and 6 bases from J, the junction contained 12 bases not matched to a gene. This CDR3 spans 16 amino acids. The germline gives CDR1 SGDLS, CDR2 YYNGEE. CDR3 loop: CASSPDQVLAGVEQYF. The CDR3 DNA reads TGTGCCAGCAGCCCCGATCAAGTACTAGCGGGAGTCGAGCAGTACTTC.

Sample share makes this clonotype medium-sized. V usage is TRBV19 and J usage is TRBJ2-6; D tentatively fits TRBD1 or TRBD2 (5 bases each). The germline V gene has CDR1 LNHDA and CDR2 SQIVND (reference sequence). CDR3 length: 17 residues. V lost 7 bases and J 0 bases, leaving 16 bases between the germline ends. In DNA form, the CDR3 reads TGTGCCAGTACCCGAGGGCAGGGCGTCTCTGGGGCCAACGTCCTGACTTTC. This gives the protein CASTRGQGVSGANVLTF.

This clonotype is classed as medium-sized (0.01 to 0.1%). As DNA, the CDR3 is TGTGCCAGCAGCTTACGTGACGAGCAGTACTTC. Translated, it gives CASSLRDEQYF. This chain links TRBV7-2 with TRBJ2-7; D is ambiguous. Trimming pared 2 bases from V and 5 bases from J, leaving 4 bases between. This CDR3 contains 11 residues. CDR1 SGHTA and CDR2 FQGNSA come from the germline V gene.

This chain connects TRBV7-2 to TRBJ2-1; 7 bases agree with TRBD1. This CDR3 contains 13 residues. After removal of 5 bases from V and 10 bases from J, the junction contained 8 bases not matched to a gene. Per germline, CDR1 SGHTA and CDR2 FQGNSA. DNA for the CDR3: TGTGCCAGCAGCGTGACAGGGTGGGGGGAGCAGTTCTTC. Residues: CASSVTGWGEQFF.

This chain's CDR3 is CSAGAGGLYEQYF. The CDR3 DNA is TGCAGTGCGGGAGCAGGGGGATTATACGAGCAGTACTTC. The chain couples TRBV20-1 to TRBJ2-7; 7 bases fit TRBD1. CDR1 is DFQATT, CDR2 SNEGSKA, per germline (reference sequence). Trimming took 6 bases from V and 4 from J; bases not matched to a gene: 9. This CDR3 has 13 amino acids.

The V and J genes are TRBV19 and TRBJ1-5; a weak D match, TRBD1 (5 bases). This CDR3 has 16 amino acids. Trimming cost V 6 bases and J 7 bases, with 22 bases left between them. CDR1 is LNHDA, CDR2 SQIVND, per germline (reference sequence). The chain's CDR3 is CASRWKGIGVGQPQHF. CDR3 sequence (DNA): TGTGCCAGTAGGTGGAAGGGTATAGGGGTTGGCCAGCCCCAGCATTTT.

The chain combines TRBV7-9 with TRBJ2-1, with a possible D match to TRBD2 (5 bases). Deletions cut 8 bases from V and 7 bases from J, with 18 bases between. CDR3 length equals 14 residues. Germline CDR1 and CDR2: SEHNR and FQNEAQ (reference sequence). The CDR3 DNA sequence: TGTGCCAGCGAGGCATGGGAGTCGGGGAATGAGCAGTTCTTC. Translated: CASEAWESGNEQFF.